These T cell receptor beta chains were read from a single sample in a study of T cells in Graves' hyperthyroidism and ophthalmopathy. TCRdb passed the multiplex PCR reads through MiXCR, listing each CDR3 protein once. This table has some 300,000 distinct CDR3 sequences, approximately 18% appearing once. The sequenced sample consisted of blood. The origin of the receptors is a man over 45 with Graves' ophthalmopathy. CDR3s include the opening cysteine and the closing phenylalanine or tryptophan. Part of the rows lack a size; the others show once, few, many or a class for expanded clones.

j_call,v_call,clone_size,cdr3_aa
TRBJ2-1,TRBV28,many,CASSFRGSYNEQFF
TRBJ2-7,TRBV6-1,few,CASKRGVRYEQYF
TRBJ2-1,TRBV9,.,CASSVDPTKREIRNEQFF
TRBJ1-1,TRBV20-1,many,CSASRDTTEAFF
TRBJ1-4,TRBV5-1,.,CASSSGLPSEKLFF
TRBJ2-3,TRBV28,many,CASSLREPGGDTQYF
TRBJ2-7,TRBV12-3/TRBV12-4,many,CASSLFTGGSGNEQYF
TRBJ2-2,TRBV9,once,CASSAELAGTGELFF
TRBJ2-7,TRBV9,.,CASSRRDGLAGEQYF
TRBJ1-2,TRBV6-1,.,CASRDRPYGYTF
TRBJ2-2,TRBV4-2,.,CASSQDSLRGAGELFF
TRBJ1-2,TRBV12-3/TRBV12-4,many,CASSLVLRKYGYTF
TRBJ2-7,TRBV2,many,CASSVVGFGGEQYF
TRBJ1-1,TRBV28,many,CASSLLDRGPRTEAFF
TRBJ2-7,TRBV20-1,.,CSASRPGTSYEQYF
TRBJ2-5,TRBV20-1,many,CSAIKFAGRQETQYF
TRBJ2-4,TRBV15,.,CATSRDSGGDNIQYF
TRBJ2-7,TRBV5-1,few,CASSSDSTGVWSYEQYF
TRBJ2-5,TRBV5-1,.,CASSFTHGQETQYF
TRBJ2-2,TRBV5-6,.,CASSWGTGKYANTGELFF
TRBJ2-1,TRBV30,many,CAWTRGADEQFF
TRBJ2-1,TRBV29-1,.,CSVESLAGGRSSYNEQFF
TRBJ1-4,TRBV9,.,CASSVGTENEKLFF
TRBJ2-7,TRBV24-1,.,CATSDSRGGRNEQYF